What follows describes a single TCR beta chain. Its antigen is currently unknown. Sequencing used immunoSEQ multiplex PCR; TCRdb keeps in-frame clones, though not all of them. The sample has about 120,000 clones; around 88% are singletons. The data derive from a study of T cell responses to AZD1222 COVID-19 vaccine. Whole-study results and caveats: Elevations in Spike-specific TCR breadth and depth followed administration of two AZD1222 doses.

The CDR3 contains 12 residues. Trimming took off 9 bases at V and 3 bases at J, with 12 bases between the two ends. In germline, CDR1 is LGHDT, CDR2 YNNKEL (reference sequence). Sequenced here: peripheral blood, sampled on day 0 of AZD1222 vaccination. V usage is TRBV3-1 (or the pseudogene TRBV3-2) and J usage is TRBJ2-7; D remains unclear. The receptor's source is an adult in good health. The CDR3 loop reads CASGEGFYEQYF. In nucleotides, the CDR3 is TGTGCCAGTGGAGAAGGTTTCTACGAGCAGTACTTC.